This T cell receptor beta chain was observed in a study of cytomegalovirus exposure and HLA in healthy donors (dated by TCRdb to 2015 to 2018). Notes on the research overall: According to an earlier analysis of around 600 of the donors, 200 million or so T cells yielded over 90 million unique TCR beta sequences and 276 Gb of sequence data. The number of typed donors differed by locus: roughly 629-630 for A, B, C, DRB1 and DQB1; 500 to 550 for DQA1; 606 for DPA1; and some 450 for DPB1. An early release covering roughly 600 HLA-typed donors comprised 250 to 350 gigabases of sequencing data and around 80 million unique TCR sequences. Alongside the repertoire data, information on donor age, sex, ethnicity and CMV serostatus was compiled. The later analysis used no new phenotypic data to find candidate immune exposures, relying instead on TCR beta sequences and their occurrence across donors. A later genetic analysis used genome-wide SNP genotypes for about 60% of the 666 donors, treating that subset as a discovery cohort. Of the roughly 400 genotyped donors, roughly 80% were placed in the genetic ancestry cluster associated with self-reported Caucasian donors. The study used immunosequencing to profile the T cell repertoires of around 600 subjects and linked those repertoires to cytomegalovirus serostatus. Across under 500 genotyped donors of the cohort, an average of about 240,000 unique TCR beta nucleotide sequences per donor were sequenced, and approximately 17% of those sequences were non-productive. To predict cytomegalovirus infection status, the study combined high-throughput TCR immunosequencing, statistical association of individual TCRs with disease status, and machine learning. Because of strong linkage in the cohort, roughly five DR-DQ haplotypes were treated as single units for association and clustering. A later analysis re-analyzed previously published TCR beta repertoires from 550 to 700 donors and added high-resolution HLA genotyping to study TCR occurrence patterns. All discovery cohort repertoires had been generated using a single sequencing platform. In addition to the first cohort of 500 to 850 subjects, a separate validation cohort of approximately 130 different subjects was used. Class I and class II HLA loci were covered by the typing at four-digit resolution. To decide whether each TCR beta V gene segment behaved as functional or pseudogenic, an earlier analysis of fewer than 750 of the donors relied on high-throughput TCR beta sequencing. The study was designed to test whether signatures of past pathogen exposure could be identified by cataloging public T cell receptors. General conclusions and limits of the study: Some IMGT-functional V segments, including TRBV6-2 and TRBV6-3, could not be told apart with the 87-base-pair reads, so those segments were excluded. Compared with the approximately 600-donor mean, donors in an Asian-associated ancestry cluster had fewer N-insertions in productive TCRs, according to a later genetic analysis. According to the authors, the approach could potentially be generalized to other disease states and immunological phenotypes. This cohort had only TCR beta chains sequenced, and the lack of alpha or paired-chain data limited which features could be detected. Presence/absence analyses assumed roughly uniform sequencing depth across donors, an assumption that may not hold. For the cohort, immune exposure information was limited to CMV serostatus. Correlated functional status among segregating V segments might be attributable to linkage disequilibrium, but an unknown experimental factor could not be ruled out. While some public TCRs were present in many individuals, most TCR sequences turned up only very rarely across donors. When HLA alleles, especially DR and DQ, strongly co-occurred, attributing TCR associations to individual alleles was difficult. Because HLA typing was unavailable for some donors at each locus, only the typed subset was used in association tests. In a later genetic analysis, a missense DCLRE1C variant was associated with V-gene and J-gene trimming of TCR beta chains, and the association was replicated in an independent cohort. In vitro tests confirmed that a few of the cytomegalovirus-associated TCR beta chains recognize cytomegalovirus antigens. The classifier was reported to diagnose cytomegalovirus status with high specificity and sensitivity in both the original cohort and the validation cohort. A further reported finding was that TCR beta sequences accurately predicted the HLA-A and HLA-B alleles for most subjects in the first cohort. Specific HLA alleles were associated with roughly 17,000 TCR beta sequences at a false discovery rate of 0.05 in a later analysis. Because counts were too low, more than 15 rarely observed V segments, including chromosome 9 orphons, were excluded from the earlier analysis of under 650 of the donors. Compared with equally common non-associated chains, HLA-associated TCR beta chains in a later analysis were more clonally expanded and had lower generation probabilities. A total of some 180 TCR beta chains were listed by the study as associated with cytomegalovirus. In a later analysis, TCR association rates were found to vary across HLA loci, with the most associated TCRs seen for DRB1 alleles and the fewest for HLA-C alleles. In an earlier analysis of 587 of the donors, most TCR beta V segments appeared in productive rearrangements about 87% or about 30% of the time, broadly matching IMGT annotations. A later analysis reported that several top co-occurrence clusters appeared linked to parvovirus B19, influenza, CMV and Epstein-Barr virus. According to a later analysis, most CMV-associated TCR beta chains appeared to be HLA-restricted, and the HLA associations seemed to be driven largely by CMV exposure. A cluster of highly shared sequence variants was judged likely to represent a technical artifact of the sequencing pipeline.

Library prep was done by the immunoSEQ multiplex PCR assay. For the multiplex PCR, a mixture combining 60 forward primers for TCR Vbeta segments and 13 reverse primers for TCR Jbeta segments was used. The CDR3 region of rearranged TCR beta genes was amplified from genomic DNA with a multiplex PCR assay. The amplified TCR beta libraries were sequenced on the Illumina HiSeq System as 87-base-pair reads. In the source study's methods: In a later analysis, some 80 million unique TCR beta chains were counted across the approximately 640 repertoires, and roughly 11 million of these chains were shared by at least two donors. To remove PCR and sequencing errors, raw reads were error-corrected and collapsed into unique sequences using a nearest-neighbor algorithm that merged closely related sequences. V, D and J gene segments were assigned by aligning CDR3 sequences to IMGT reference sequences. Each retained sequence needed at least a six-nucleotide match to both a V gene segment and a J gene segment. A rearrangement was called productive if the CDR3 had no stop codons and remained in frame with V and J, and every other rearrangement was called non-productive. CDR3 was defined according to IMGT convention as the region running from the second conserved V-encoded cysteine to the conserved J-encoded phenylalanine. Sequences without an unambiguous match to a single V gene segment were excluded from the earlier analysis of about 600 of the donors. An earlier analysis of approximately 590 of the donors classified V segments as functional when productive rearrangements were above 56.7% and as segregating when the standard deviation between donors was above 5%. A statistical classification framework was built for diagnosing cytomegalovirus status from the catalog of TCR beta chain sequences. In a later analysis, V and J genes were assigned by comparing TCR nucleotide sequences against IMGT/GENE-DB human TR gene sequences. The TCRdist pipeline was used in a later analysis to assign CDR3 sequences and most-parsimonious VDJ recombination scenarios. In a later analysis, each TCR beta chain was defined by its CDR3 amino acid sequence together with its V-gene family, and reads without a unique V-gene family were excluded. In a later analysis, 450 to 600 highly shared, low-generation-probability nucleotide sequences were removed to address suspected cross-contamination and a sequencing artifact. For each public chain, a later analysis derived a clonal expansion index from normalized ranks of inferred template counts within each repertoire. Generation probabilities in a later analysis came from a VDJ recombination model fitted to out-of-frame rearrangements, and those results were checked against IGoR. In a later analysis, TCR-TCR, TCR-HLA and TCR-CMV co-occurrence was scored with hypergeometric tests, and a repertoire-size bias correction was applied to TCR pairs. False discovery rates were estimated in a later analysis by permuting HLA or CMV assignments 20 times. In a later analysis, co-occurring TCRs were grouped with DBSCAN, and TCRdist sequence similarity was added when clustering was performed within HLA-allele-positive subsets. For co-occurrence clustering, repertoires with fewer than 30,000 or more than 120,000 public chains were excluded, along with roughly 5 repertoires with anomalous nucleotide sharing. TCRdb holds this immuneACCESS table with in-frame rearrangements only. Some clones are missing; in checked studies, unresolved V genes explain under half, and the rest has no known cause. V, J and clone size are taken as reported in that table, and D and trimming were inferred from the DNA itself. In all, the sample holds about 130,000 clones, and roughly a tenth of those were seen once. Of the sample, 4.6% is held by the ten largest clones.

Trimming removed 0 bases from V and 8 bases from J; the gene matches leave 9 bases unexplained. The germline V gene specifies MNHNS as CDR1 and SASEGT as CDR2. The CDR3, cysteine through phenylalanine, is 16 amino acids long. Solely the CDR3 DNA is kept, with 48 bases framed from the first base. The cohort was made up of 666 healthy bone marrow donors. All cohort members were sampled while nominally healthy, although unrecorded immune exposures were likely present. The donor was CMV seropositive and was included in the group of almost 300 seropositive cohort members. A peripheral blood sample was collected from each donor, and TCR beta sequencing was performed on peripheral blood mononuclear cells. The Qiagen DNeasy Blood Extraction Kit was used to extract genomic DNA from the blood cell samples. This clone was observed a handful of times. Its specific antigen is unknown. Base quality data are lacking; no much larger clone is found one base away.

In this chain, TRBV6-1 is recombined with TRBJ2-1, with 8 bases matching TRBD2. The receptor comes from a woman aged 18-30 years in good health and CMV-seropositive. Input material: PBMCs. The DNA sequence is TGTGCCAGCAGTGAAGCAGGGGCGGGAGGACAACATGAGCAGTTCTTC. Protein translation: CASSEAGAGGQHEQFF.